Reported below is one T cell receptor beta chain. This entry comes from a study of blood T cell repertoires in COVID-19. Study-wide background: PBMCs, B-cell-depleted T cells, or T cells provided the cDNA or gDNA that made up the material.

The V and J ends lost 5 bases and 2 bases respectively, with 8 bases between them. Germline CDR1 reads SGHTA; CDR2 reads FQGTGA. The CDR3 contains 13 residues. Using immunoSEQ multiplex PCR, the repertoire was profiled, and TCRdb retains in-frame clones only, with some absent. The table lists hundreds of thousands of clones, roughly 86% of them singletons. Sequenced sample: peripheral blood. This clonotype originated in a woman aged 55 to 70 who had recovered from COVID-19. The genes are TRBV7-3 and TRBJ2-3; weak D call: TRBD2 (6 bases). The CDR3 nucleotides read TGTGCCAGCAGCAGGGACTTCACAGATACGCAGTATTTT. It codes for CASSRDFTDTQYF.